This T cell receptor (beta chain) stems from a study of blood T cells in healthy people across ages. This CDR3 contains 15 residues. Trimming took 4 bases from V and 5 from J; bases not matched to a gene: 6. Per the germline V gene, CDR1 is SEHNR and CDR2 is FQNEAQ (reference sequence). In this sample, this clonotype turned up a few times. For the second PCR, which ran for roughly 7 to 11 cycles, a sample-barcoded 5' primer and a J-beta primer mix were used. TCRdb used MiXCR to reprocess the 5' RACE reads, holding one entry per CDR3 protein. Of nearly 800,000 distinct CDR3 sequences in the sample, approximately 25% were seen once. These sequences were also reported in another study, on T cells of mothers and their children.

This receptor was obtained from a boy younger than 18 in good health. The genes are TRBV7-9 and TRBJ2-7, with 12 bases fitting TRBD2. Sample: blood. The CDR3 DNA follows: TGTGCCAGCAGCTCTCTAGCGGGAGGGCCTAACGAGCAGTACTTC. Amino acid sequence: CASSSLAGGPNEQYF.